This T cell receptor beta chain comes out of a study of CD8 T cells in ankylosing spondylitis. In germline, CDR1 is SQVTM, CDR2 ANQGSEA. The CDR3 length is 13 residues. The V gene lost 1 base and the J gene lost 4 bases, with 11 bases spanning the gap. This clonotype was picked up many times. Its antigen is unidentified. Each CDR3 protein is one row after TCRdb ran MiXCR on the 5' RACE reads. The sample holds under 200,000 distinct CDR3 sequences, roughly 10% seen once. Whole-study findings and limits: Clones tied to disease were said to be significantly enriched in matched ankylosing spondylitis synovial fluid. Blood of patients with ankylosing spondylitis appeared to be characterized by a TCR beta motif of several highly homologous variants.

The TCR originated in a female donor with ankylosing spondylitis or in good health (not recorded which). The V and J genes are TRBV29-1 and TRBJ2-7, with D uncertain. Sequencing was carried out using blood, either unsorted or a sorted T cell fraction (not recorded which). The CDR3 loop is CSVEVGDIYEQYF. CDR3 nucleotides: TGCAGCGTTGAAGTAGGCGACATATACGAGCAGTACTTC.